The 21 T cell receptor beta chains given below trace back to one sample, sequenced in a study of cytomegalovirus exposure and HLA in healthy donors (dated by TCRdb to 2016 to 2017). Libraries were constructed by the immunoSEQ multiplex PCR assay. A mixture of 60 forward primers for TCR Vbeta segments and 13 reverse primers for TCR Jbeta segments was used in the multiplex PCR. Imported from immuneACCESS, the table was reduced by TCRdb to in-frame sequences with V and J called. These copies leave out some clones; in studies compared against another copy, an unresolved V gene accounts for under half, and the cause of the remainder is not known. The record for this sample contains 80,000 to 100,000 clones. The leading ten clones occupy roughly 14% of the sample. Sequencing was done on a sample of PBMCs. These receptors came from a man between 50 and 59 years old in good health and CMV-seropositive.

J is TRBJ2-3 and V is TRBV25-1; perhaps TRBD2 as D (6 bases). Germline CDR1 is MGHDK and CDR2 is SYGVNS. This CDR3 comprises 16 residues. The ends were cut back, 1 base at V and 0 bases at J, with 11 bases in the middle. CDR3 nucleotides: TGTGCCAGCAGTGAATCCGTGACTAGAAGCACAGATACGCAGTATTTT. This sequence encodes CASSESVTRSTDTQYF.

The chain employs TRBV28 and TRBJ1-2; a weak D match, TRBD1 (6 bases). The CDR3 has 13 residues. Trimming stripped 4 bases from V and 3 bases from J, with 9 bases between. Germline V gene lookup returns CDR1 MDHEN and CDR2 SYDVKM. The CDR3 reads CASSWGQHYGYTF. CDR3 nucleotides: TGTGCCAGCAGTTGGGGACAACACTATGGCTACACCTTC.

The genes are TRBV29-1 and TRBJ2-7; tentatively, D is TRBD1 (6 bases). The germline V and J ends were trimmed by 6 bases and 6 bases, with 9 bases remaining between them. CDR3 length: 10 residues. Germline V gives CDR1 SQVTM, CDR2 ANQGSEA. DNA of the CDR3: TGCAGCGTAGCAGGGGTCGAGCAGTACTTC. It yields the protein CSVAGVEQYF.

The rearrangement links TRBV7-2 to TRBJ2-7; D perhaps matches TRBD2 (6 bases). V shed 4 bases and J shed 2 bases, with 9 bases lying between them. CDR3 length equals 13 residues. Germline CDR1 SGHTA, CDR2 FQGNSA. The CDR3 nucleotides read TGTGCCAGCAGCTCGGGACTCGCCTACGAGCAGTACGTC. This sequence encodes CASSSGLAYEQYV.

The chain combines TRBV2 with TRBJ2-3; TRBD2 is a possible D gene (5 bases). The CDR3 covers 14 residues. V lost 1 base, J lost 4 bases, and 9 bases lay in between. The germline V gene encodes CDR1 SNHLY and CDR2 FYNNEI. The CDR3 protein is CASSEERRADTQYF. The CDR3 nucleotides are TGTGCCAGCAGTGAAGAGCGGCGGGCAGATACGCAGTATTTT. Full variable domain (outside the CDR3, taken from reference TRBV2 and TRBJ2-3): EPEVTQTPSHQVTQMGQEVILRCVPISNHLYFYWYRQILGQKVEFLVSFYNNEISEKSEIFDDQFSVERPDGSNFTLKIRSTKLEDSAMYFCASSEERRADTQYFGPGTRLTVL.

The rearrangement uses TRBV30 and TRBJ1-1; D is uncertain. Trimming shortened V by 0 bases and J by 11 bases, and 13 bases separated the two germline ends. Germline V gene sequence: CDR1 GTSNPN, CDR2 SVGIG (reference sequence). The CDR3 covers 12 residues. CDR3 sequence reads: CAWSVADSLAFF. The CDR3 bases are TGTGCCTGGAGTGTAGCTGACTCTTTGGCTTTCTTT.

J is TRBJ2-7 and V is TRBV9, with TRBD2 matching 11 bases. V shed 4 bases, J shed 6 bases, and the junction held 3 bases outside the gene matches. Germline values: CDR1 SGDLS, CDR2 YYNGEE. The CDR3 extends over 13 amino acids. CDR3 in amino acids: CASSIGTSGEQYF. The CDR3 DNA reads as TGTGCCAGCAGCATCGGGACTAGCGGCGAGCAGTACTTC. Variable domain in full (rest from reference TRBV9 and TRBJ2-7): DSGVTQTPKHLITATGQRVTLRCSPRSGDLSVYWYQQSLDQGLQFLIQYYNGEERAKGNILERFSAQQFPDLHSELNLSSLELGDSALYFCASSIGTSGEQYFGPGTRLTVT.

V is TRBV18 and J is TRBJ2-1, with a weak D call TRBD2 (6 bases). Germline V gene lookup returns CDR1 KGHSH and CDR2 LQKENI. V lost 0 bases, J lost 4 bases, and 10 bases lay in between. This CDR3 is 15 amino acids long. The CDR3 nucleotides read TGTGCCAGCTCACCACCCGGGACTGGTTACAATGAGCAGTTCTTC. It specifies CASSPPGTGYNEQFF.

The rearrangement links TRBV7-9 to TRBJ2-1; the D gene is possibly TRBD2 (6 bases). Trimming left V 5 bases short and J 7 bases short, with 9 bases between. The CDR3 length is 12 residues. The germline V gene encodes CDR1 SEHNR and CDR2 FQNEAQ (reference sequence). The CDR3: CASSPGGNEQFF. The CDR3 DNA follows: TGTGCCAGCAGCCCCGGGGGAAATGAGCAGTTCTTC.

This rearrangement joins TRBV4-3 to TRBJ1-3; D is possibly TRBD1 (6 bases). Trimming took off 1 base at V and 0 bases at J, with 10 bases between the two ends. The CDR3 totals 16 residues. Germline CDR1 LGHNA, CDR2 YSLEER. CDR3 bases: TGCGCCAGCAGCCAAGCAGGGGACTACTCTGGAAACACCATATATTTT. Encoded protein: CASSQAGDYSGNTIYF.

This chain connects TRBV29-1 to TRBJ2-1; the match to TRBD1 covers 8 bases. Germline-derived CDR1 and CDR2 are SQVTM and ANQGSEA. This CDR3 is built from 13 residues. The V and J ends lost 2 bases and 6 bases, in that order; junction bases with no gene match: 3. The CDR3 DNA sequence: TGCAGCGTTGAAAGGGACAGGACCAATGAGCAGTTCTTC. This codes for CSVERDRTNEQFF.

The chain carries TRBV4-2 and TRBJ2-1; 11 bases fit TRBD2. Germline CDR1 is LGHNA and CDR2 is YNFKEQ. The CDR3 contains 15 residues. With 4 bases clipped from V and 7 bases from J, the junction kept 6 bases outside the gene matches. CDR3 in amino acids: CASSLLAGDRNEQFF. The CDR3 DNA is TGTGCCAGCAGCCTACTAGCGGGAGATAGGAATGAGCAGTTCTTC.

The CDR3 reads CASSFGHQNTEAFF. DNA for the CDR3: TGTGCCAGCAGCTTTGGACACCAGAACACTGAAGCTTTCTTT. The chain is built from TRBV7-9 and TRBJ1-1; D might be TRBD1 (5 bases). The germline V gene has CDR1 SEHNR and CDR2 FQNEAQ (reference sequence). The CDR3 is 14 amino acids. V shed 3 bases and J shed 1 base, with 9 bases lying between them. Complete variable domain (other parts from reference TRBV7-9 and TRBJ1-1): DTGVSQNPRHKITKRGQNVTFRCDPISEHNRLYWYRQTLGQGPEFLTYFQNEAQLEKSRLLSDRFSAERPKGSFSTLEIQRTEQGDSAMYLCASSFGHQNTEAFFGQGTRLTVV.

The rearrangement links TRBV10-3 to TRBJ1-1, with D uncertain. The CDR3 totals 18 residues. V shed 2 bases and J shed 0 bases, with 19 bases lying between them. Germline-derived CDR1 and CDR2 are ENHRY and SYGVKD. The CDR3, as DNA: TGTGCCATCAGTGAGGGTATTATGAGGTCCGAAATGAACACTGAAGCTTTCTTT. This translates into CAISEGIMRSEMNTEAFF.

The genes are TRBV7-9 and TRBJ1-1; D gene unclear. CDR3 length: 12 residues. The V end was cut by 7 bases, the J end by 7 bases, with 13 bases between. Germline CDR1 SEHNR, CDR2 FQNEAQ (reference sequence). CDR3 nucleotides: TGTGCCAGCACCTCAAATCTGCGTGAAGCTTTCTTT. It yields the protein CASTSNLREAFF. Based on the CDR3 plus reference TRBV7-9 and TRBJ1-1, the full variable domain is DTGVSQNPRHKITKRGQNVTFRCDPISEHNRLYWYRQTLGQGPEFLTYFQNEAQLEKSRLLSDRFSAERPKGSFSTLEIQRTEQGDSAMYLCASTSNLREAFFGQGTRLTVV.

This chain links TRBV14 with TRBJ2-7; D is possibly TRBD2 (5 bases). Germline V lookup: CDR1 SGHDN, CDR2 FVKESK. The V end was cut by 4 bases, the J end by 4 bases, with 11 bases between. This CDR3 region has 13 residues. CDR3 sequence (DNA): TGTGCCAGCAGCCCATGGACTTATTACGAGCAGTACTTC. Protein: CASSPWTYYEQYF. The variable domain in full, completed from reference TRBV14 and TRBJ2-7, reads EAGVTQFPSHSVIEKGQTVTLRCDPISGHDNLYWYRRVMGKEIKFLLHFVKESKQDESGMPNNRFLAERTGGTYSTLKVQPAELEDSGVYFCASSPWTYYEQYFGPGTRLTVT.

The rearrangement links TRBV18 to TRBJ1-2; TRBD1 matches at 9 bases. CDR3 length: 16 amino acids. J gave up 6 bases and V 4 bases, and 12 bases lay outside the gene matches. Germline lookup yields CDR1 KGHSH and CDR2 LQKENI. The CDR3 nucleotides read TGTGCCAGCTCACATCGGAGTCAGACAGGGGGGGATGGCTACACCTTC. This gives the protein CASSHRSQTGGDGYTF.

The DNA for the CDR3 is TGTGCCAGCAGCGTCCGCGAGGGGGTGGTGGATGGCTACACCTTC. This sequence encodes CASSVREGVVDGYTF. V and J are TRBV7-9 and TRBJ1-2; possibly TRBD1 for D (6 bases). Trimming shortened V by 5 bases and J by 6 bases, and 19 bases separated the two germline ends. CDR3 length equals 15 residues. CDR1 and CDR2 (germline): SEHNR, FQNEAQ (reference sequence).

The J gene is TRBJ2-7, the V gene TRBV20-1, with 7 nucleotides matching TRBD1. This CDR3 has 10 amino acids. The trim removed 6 bases at V and 9 bases at J, leaving 5 bases unmatched. Germline V lookup: CDR1 DFQATT, CDR2 SNEGSKA (reference sequence). CDR3 region: CSAPDRLQYV. As DNA, the CDR3 is TGCAGTGCACCGGACAGGCTGCAGTACGTC.

The rearrangement links TRBV19 to TRBJ2-5; D may be TRBD1 (5 bases). The DNA end lines up better with TRBJ2-7; the J call may be wrong. The V gene's germline CDR1 is LNHDA and CDR2 SQIVND (reference sequence). This CDR3 region has 10 residues. CDR3 protein: CALGDYEQYF. The CDR3 nucleotides read TGTGCCCTAGGGGACTACGAGCAGTACTTC.

This chain links TRBV19 with TRBJ2-1; D is unclear. Germline CDR1 is LNHDA and CDR2 is SQIVND (reference sequence). The CDR3 runs 13 residues. V was cut by 3 bases and J by 5 bases, with 8 bases left in between. The CDR3 sequence is CASSIRSHNEQFF. The DNA of the CDR3 is TGTGCCAGTAGTATTCGTTCTCACAATGAGCAGTTCTTC.